This passage covers 2 T cell receptor beta chains from one sample sequenced in a study of blood T cell repertoires in COVID-19. Assay used: immunoSEQ multiplex PCR; TCRdb lists only in-frame clones, some missing. Of over 150,000 clones in the sample, 88% were seen once. The source material was peripheral blood. The source of these receptors is a man aged 45 to 65 with COVID-19, enrolled during active disease.

The CDR3 loop is CASSLGGPTNEKLFF. In DNA form, the CDR3 reads TGTGCCAGCAGCTTAGGAGGACCAACTAATGAAAAACTGTTTTTT. The chain employs TRBV5-6 and TRBJ1-4; D remains ambiguous. The V end lost 2 bases, the J end lost 0 bases, and 8 bases lay between the germline ends. The CDR3 contains 15 residues. Germline values: CDR1 SGHDT, CDR2 YYEEEE.

The chain joins TRBV28 to TRBJ2-7; weak D call: TRBD1 (5 bases). V lost 4 bases and J 6 bases, leaving 13 bases between the germline ends. CDR1 is MDHEN, CDR2 SYDVKM, per germline. The length of the CDR3 is 13 residues. CDR3 sequence (DNA): TGTGCCAGCAGTTCCCCTTTGGGGCCCGAGCAGTACTTC. Translating gives CASSSPLGPEQYF.